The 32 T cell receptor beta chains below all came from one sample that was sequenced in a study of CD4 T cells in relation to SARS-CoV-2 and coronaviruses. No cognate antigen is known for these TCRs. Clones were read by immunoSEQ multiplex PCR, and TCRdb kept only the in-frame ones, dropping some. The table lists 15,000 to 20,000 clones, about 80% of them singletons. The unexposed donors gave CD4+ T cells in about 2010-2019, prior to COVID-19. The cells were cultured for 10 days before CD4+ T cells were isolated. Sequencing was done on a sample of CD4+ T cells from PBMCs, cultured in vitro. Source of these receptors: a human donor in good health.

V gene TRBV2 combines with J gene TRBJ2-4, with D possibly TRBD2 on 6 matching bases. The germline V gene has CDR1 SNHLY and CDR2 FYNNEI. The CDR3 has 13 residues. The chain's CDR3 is CSNRRDGGNIQYF. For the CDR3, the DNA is TGTTCCAACCGGAGGGATGGGGGGAACATTCAGTACTTC.

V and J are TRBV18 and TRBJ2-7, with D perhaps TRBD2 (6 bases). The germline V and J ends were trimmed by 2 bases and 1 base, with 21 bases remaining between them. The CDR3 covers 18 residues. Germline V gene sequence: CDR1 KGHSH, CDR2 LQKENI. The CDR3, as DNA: TGTGCCAGCTCACCAAGAGGCGGACCCGGAGGGCCTTCCTACGAGCAGTACTTC. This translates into CASSPRGGPGGPSYEQYF. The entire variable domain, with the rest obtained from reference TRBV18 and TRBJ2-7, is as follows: NAGVMQNPRHLVRRRGQEARLRCSPMKGHSHVYWYRQLPEEGLKFMVYLQKENIIDESGMPKERFSAEFPKEGPSILRIQQVVRGDSAAYFCASSPRGGPGGPSYEQYFGPGTRLTVT.

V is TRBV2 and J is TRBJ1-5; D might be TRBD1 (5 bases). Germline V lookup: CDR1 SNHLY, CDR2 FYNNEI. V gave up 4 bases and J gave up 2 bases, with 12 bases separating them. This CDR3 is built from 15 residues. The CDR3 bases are TGTGCCAGCAGTGTGGAAAGGGGAGGCAATCAGCCCCAGCATTTT. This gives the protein CASSVERGGNQPQHF.

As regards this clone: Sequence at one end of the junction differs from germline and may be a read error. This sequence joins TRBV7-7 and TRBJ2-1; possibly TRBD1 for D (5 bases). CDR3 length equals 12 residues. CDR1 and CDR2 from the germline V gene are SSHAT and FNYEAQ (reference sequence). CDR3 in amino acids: CASSQDKGEQFF. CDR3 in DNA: TGTGCTAGCAGCCAAGACAAGGGGGAGCAGTTCTTC. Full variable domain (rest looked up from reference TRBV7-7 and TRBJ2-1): GAGVSQSPRYKVTKRGQDVTLRCDPISSHATLYWYQQALGQGPEFLTYFNYEAQPDKSGLPSDRFSAERPEGSISTLTIQRTEQRDSAMYRCASSQDKGEQFFGPGTRLTVL.

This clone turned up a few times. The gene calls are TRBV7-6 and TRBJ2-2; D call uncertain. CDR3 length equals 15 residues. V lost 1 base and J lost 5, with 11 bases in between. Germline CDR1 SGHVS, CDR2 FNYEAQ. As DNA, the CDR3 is TGTGCCAGCAGCTTAGTTGGTTCCGAGACCGGGGAGCTGTTTTTT. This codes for CASSLVGSETGELFF.

CDR3 DNA sequence: TGTGCCAGCAGCTCCGGGGCCGAGGGCGGCTACACCTTC. It translates to CASSSGAEGGYTF. This rearrangement joins TRBV7-9 to TRBJ1-2; D perhaps matches TRBD1 (5 bases). The CDR3 has 13 residues. The V end was cut by 4 bases, the J end by 8 bases, with 14 bases between. The germline gives CDR1 SEHNR, CDR2 FQNEAQ (reference sequence).

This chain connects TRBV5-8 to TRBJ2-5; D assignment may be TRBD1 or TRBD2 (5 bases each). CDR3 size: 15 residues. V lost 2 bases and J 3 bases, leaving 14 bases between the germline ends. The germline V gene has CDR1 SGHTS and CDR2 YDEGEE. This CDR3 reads CASSFGGPGKETQYF. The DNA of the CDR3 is TGTGCCAGCAGCTTTGGGGGACCGGGGAAAGAGACCCAGTACTTC. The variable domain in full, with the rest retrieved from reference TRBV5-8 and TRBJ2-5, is EAGVTQSPTHLIKTRGQQATLRCSPISGHTSVYWYQQALGLGLQFLLWYDEGEERNRGNFPPRFSGRQFPNYSSELNVNALELEDSALYLCASSFGGPGKETQYFGPGTRLLVL.

DNA of the CDR3: TGCGCCAGCAGCTTGGAACAGGTCGGATCCTATGGCTACACCTTC. Translating gives CASSLEQVGSYGYTF. The chain is built from TRBV5-1 and TRBJ1-2; TRBD1 might be the D (5 bases). This CDR3 comprises 15 residues. Per germline, CDR1 SGHRS and CDR2 YFSETQ. The V end lost 0 bases, the J end lost 4 bases, and 13 bases lay between the germline ends.

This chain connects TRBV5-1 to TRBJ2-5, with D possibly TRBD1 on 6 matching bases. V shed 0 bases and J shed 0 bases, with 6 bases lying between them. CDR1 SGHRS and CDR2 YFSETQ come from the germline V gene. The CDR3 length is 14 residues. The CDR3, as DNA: TGCGCCAGCAGCTTGGGGACAGACCAAGAGACCCAGTACTTC. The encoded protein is CASSLGTDQETQYF.

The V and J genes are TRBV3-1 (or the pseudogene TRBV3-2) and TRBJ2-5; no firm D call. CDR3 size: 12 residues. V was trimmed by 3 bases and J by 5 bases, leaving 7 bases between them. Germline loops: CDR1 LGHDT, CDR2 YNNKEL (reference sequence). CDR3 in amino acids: CASSHQVETQYF. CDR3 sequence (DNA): TGTGCCAGCAGCCATCAGGTTGAGACCCAGTACTTC.

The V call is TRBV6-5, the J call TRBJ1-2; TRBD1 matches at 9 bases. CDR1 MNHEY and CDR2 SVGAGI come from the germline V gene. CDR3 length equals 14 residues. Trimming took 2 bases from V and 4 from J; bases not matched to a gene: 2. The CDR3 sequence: CASSYRTGAYGYTF. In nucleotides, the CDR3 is TGTGCCAGCAGTTACCGGACAGGGGCCTATGGCTACACCTTC.

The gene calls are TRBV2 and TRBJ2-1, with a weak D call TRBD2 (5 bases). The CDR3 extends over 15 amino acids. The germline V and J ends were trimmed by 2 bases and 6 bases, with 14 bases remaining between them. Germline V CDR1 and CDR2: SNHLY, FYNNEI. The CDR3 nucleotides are TGTGCCAGCAGTGAACCCCCAATCCGGGGCAATGAGCAGTTCTTC. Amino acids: CASSEPPIRGNEQFF.

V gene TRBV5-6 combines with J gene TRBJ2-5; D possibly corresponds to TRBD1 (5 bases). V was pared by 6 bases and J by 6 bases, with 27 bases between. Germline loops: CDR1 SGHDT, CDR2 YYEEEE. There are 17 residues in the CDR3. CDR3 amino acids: CASNPRFGREEGQTQYF. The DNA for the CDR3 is TGTGCCAGCAACCCCCGGTTCGGCAGGGAAGAAGGACAGACCCAGTACTTC.

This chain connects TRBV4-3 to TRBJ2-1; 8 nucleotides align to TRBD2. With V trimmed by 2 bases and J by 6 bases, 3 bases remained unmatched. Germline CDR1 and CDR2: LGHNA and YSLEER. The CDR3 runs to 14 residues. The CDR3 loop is CASSQTGTSNEQFF. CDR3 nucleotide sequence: TGCGCCAGCAGCCAAACCGGGACTAGCAATGAGCAGTTCTTC.

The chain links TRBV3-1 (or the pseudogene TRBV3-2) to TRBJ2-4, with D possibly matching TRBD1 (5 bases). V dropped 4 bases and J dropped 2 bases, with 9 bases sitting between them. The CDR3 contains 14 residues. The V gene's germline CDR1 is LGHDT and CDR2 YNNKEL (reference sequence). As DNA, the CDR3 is TGTGCCAGCAGCCCACAGGTGACCAAAAACATTCAGTACTTC. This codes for CASSPQVTKNIQYF.

The CDR3 loop reads CASSLTGTPNEKLFF. CDR3 DNA sequence: TGTGCCAGCAGCTTAACAGGGACCCCTAATGAAAAACTGTTTTTT. J is TRBJ1-4 and V is TRBV9, with D possibly TRBD1 on 6 matching bases. The CDR3 is 15 residues long. Trimming cost V 4 bases and J 3 bases, with 13 bases left between them. Germline V gives CDR1 SGDLS, CDR2 YYNGEE.

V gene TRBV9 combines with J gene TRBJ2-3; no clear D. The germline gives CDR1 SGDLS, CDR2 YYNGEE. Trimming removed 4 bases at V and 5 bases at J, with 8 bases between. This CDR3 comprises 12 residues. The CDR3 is CASSPVGDTQYF. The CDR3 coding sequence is TGTGCCAGCAGCCCTGTTGGAGATACGCAGTATTTT.

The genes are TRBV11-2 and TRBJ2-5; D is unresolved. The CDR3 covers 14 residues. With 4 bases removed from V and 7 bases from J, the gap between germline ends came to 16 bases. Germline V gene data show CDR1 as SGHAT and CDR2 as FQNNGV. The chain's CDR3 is CASSSETAWGTQYF. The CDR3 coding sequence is TGTGCCAGCAGCTCGGAGACCGCGTGGGGGACCCAGTACTTC.

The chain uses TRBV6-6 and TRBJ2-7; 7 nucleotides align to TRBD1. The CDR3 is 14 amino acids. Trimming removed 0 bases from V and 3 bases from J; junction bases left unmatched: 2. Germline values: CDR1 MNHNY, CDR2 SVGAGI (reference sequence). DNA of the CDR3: TGTGCCAGCAGTTACTCTCAGGGGGTCTACGAGCAGTACTTC. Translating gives CASSYSQGVYEQYF.

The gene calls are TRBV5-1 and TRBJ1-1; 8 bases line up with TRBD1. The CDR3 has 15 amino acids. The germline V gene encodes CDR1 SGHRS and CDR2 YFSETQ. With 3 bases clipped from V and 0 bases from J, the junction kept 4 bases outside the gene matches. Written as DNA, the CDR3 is TGCGCCAGCAGCTCCCGACAGGGGATGAACACTGAAGCTTTCTTT. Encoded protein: CASSSRQGMNTEAFF.

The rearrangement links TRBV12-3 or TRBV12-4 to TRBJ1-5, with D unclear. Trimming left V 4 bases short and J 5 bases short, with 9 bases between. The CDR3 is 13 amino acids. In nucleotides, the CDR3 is TGTGCCAGCAGTTCCCTTGGTTATCAGCCCCAGCATTTT. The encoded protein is CASSSLGYQPQHF.

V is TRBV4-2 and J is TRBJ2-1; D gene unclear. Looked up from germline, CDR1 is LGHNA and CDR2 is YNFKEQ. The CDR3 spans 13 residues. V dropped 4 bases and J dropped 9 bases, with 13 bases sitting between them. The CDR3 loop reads CASSLESGGEQFF. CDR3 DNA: TGTGCCAGCAGCCTCGAAAGTGGTGGTGAGCAGTTCTTC.

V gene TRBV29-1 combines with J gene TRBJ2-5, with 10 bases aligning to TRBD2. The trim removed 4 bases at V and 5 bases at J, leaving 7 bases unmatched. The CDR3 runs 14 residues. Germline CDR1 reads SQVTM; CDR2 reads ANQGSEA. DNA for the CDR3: TGCAGCGTTGTGGCTAGCGGGAGAGGGGAGACCCAGTACTTC. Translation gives CSVVASGRGETQYF.

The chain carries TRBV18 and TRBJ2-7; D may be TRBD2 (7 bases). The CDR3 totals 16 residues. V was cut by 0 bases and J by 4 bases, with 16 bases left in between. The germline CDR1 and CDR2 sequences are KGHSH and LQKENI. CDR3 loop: CASSPPGGLGHYEQYF. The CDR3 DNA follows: TGTGCCAGCTCACCACCGGGGGGGCTTGGGCATTACGAGCAGTACTTC.

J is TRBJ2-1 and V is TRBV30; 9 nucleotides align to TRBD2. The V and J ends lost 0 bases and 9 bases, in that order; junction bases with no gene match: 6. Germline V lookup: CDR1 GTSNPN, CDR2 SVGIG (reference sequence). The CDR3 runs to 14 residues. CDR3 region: CAWSVLAGFGEQFF. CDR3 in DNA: TGTGCCTGGAGTGTACTAGCGGGCTTCGGTGAGCAGTTCTTC.

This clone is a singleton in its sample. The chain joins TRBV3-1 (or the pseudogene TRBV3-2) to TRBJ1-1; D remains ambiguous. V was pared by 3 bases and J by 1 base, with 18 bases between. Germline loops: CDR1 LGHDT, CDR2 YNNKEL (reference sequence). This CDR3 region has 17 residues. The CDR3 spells CASSHDMGLERNTEAFF. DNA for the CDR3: TGTGCCAGCAGCCACGACATGGGATTGGAAAGGAACACTGAAGCTTTCTTT.

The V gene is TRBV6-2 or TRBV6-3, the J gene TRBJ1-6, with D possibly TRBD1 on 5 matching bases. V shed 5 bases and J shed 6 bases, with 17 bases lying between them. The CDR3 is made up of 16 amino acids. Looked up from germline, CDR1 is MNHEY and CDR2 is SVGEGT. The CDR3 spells CASSLGSGQTNSPLHF. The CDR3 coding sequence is TGTGCCAGCAGTCTTGGCTCGGGGCAGACTAATTCACCCCTCCACTTT.

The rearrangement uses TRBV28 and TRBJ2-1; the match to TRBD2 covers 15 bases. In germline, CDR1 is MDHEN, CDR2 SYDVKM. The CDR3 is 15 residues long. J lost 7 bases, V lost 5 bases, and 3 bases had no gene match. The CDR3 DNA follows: TGTGCCAGCAGTCTCGGACTAGCGGGGGGGAATGAGCAGTTCTTC. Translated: CASSLGLAGGNEQFF.

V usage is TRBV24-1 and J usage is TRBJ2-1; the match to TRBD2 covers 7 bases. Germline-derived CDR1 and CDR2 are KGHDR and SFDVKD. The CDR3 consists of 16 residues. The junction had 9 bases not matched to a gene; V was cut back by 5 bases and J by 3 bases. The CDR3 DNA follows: TGTGCCACCAGTGCTAGCGGATGGCCCGGCTACAATGAGCAGTTCTTC. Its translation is CATSASGWPGYNEQFF.

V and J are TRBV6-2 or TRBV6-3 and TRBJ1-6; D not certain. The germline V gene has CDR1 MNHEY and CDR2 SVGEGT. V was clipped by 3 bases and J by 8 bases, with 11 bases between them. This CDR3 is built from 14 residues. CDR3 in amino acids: CASSYSDFYSPLHF. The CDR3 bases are TGTGCCAGCAGTTATTCTGACTTTTATTCACCCCTCCACTTT.

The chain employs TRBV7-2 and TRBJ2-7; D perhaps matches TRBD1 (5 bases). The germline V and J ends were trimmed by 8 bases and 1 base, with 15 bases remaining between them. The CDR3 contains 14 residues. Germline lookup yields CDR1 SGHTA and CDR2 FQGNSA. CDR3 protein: CASVVGHTSYEQYF. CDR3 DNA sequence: TGTGCCAGCGTTGTAGGACATACGTCCTACGAGCAGTACTTC.

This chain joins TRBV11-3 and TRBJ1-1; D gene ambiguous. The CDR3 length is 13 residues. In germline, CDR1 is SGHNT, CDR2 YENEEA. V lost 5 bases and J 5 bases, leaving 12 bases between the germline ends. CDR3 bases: TGTGCCAGCAGCCTCGGACCTGGAACTGAAGCTTTCTTT. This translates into CASSLGPGTEAFF.